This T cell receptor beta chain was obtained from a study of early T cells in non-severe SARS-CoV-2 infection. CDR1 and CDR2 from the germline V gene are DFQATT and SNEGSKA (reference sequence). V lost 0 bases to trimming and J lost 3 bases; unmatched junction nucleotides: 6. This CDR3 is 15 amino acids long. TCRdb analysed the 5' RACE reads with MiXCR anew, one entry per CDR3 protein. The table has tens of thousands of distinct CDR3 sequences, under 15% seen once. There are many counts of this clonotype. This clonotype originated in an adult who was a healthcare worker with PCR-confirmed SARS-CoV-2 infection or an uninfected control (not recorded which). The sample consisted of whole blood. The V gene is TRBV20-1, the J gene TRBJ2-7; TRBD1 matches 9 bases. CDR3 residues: CSARDSGQGYYEQYF. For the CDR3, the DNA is TGCAGTGCTAGAGATTCGGGACAGGGCTACTACGAGCAGTACTTC.